A single sample gave rise to the 23 T cell receptor beta chains below, sequenced in a study of neoadjuvant anti-PD-1 for oral cavity cancer. Here immunoSEQ multiplex PCR was the method, and the copy in TCRdb shows in-frame clones only, minus some. This table holds around 17,000 clones, around 60% found once. Material: PBMCs, obtained before nivolumab (anti-PD-1) treatment. The receptors were sampled from a person aged 40 to 85 with oral cavity squamous cell carcinoma.

This sequence joins TRBV5-1 and TRBJ2-3; 13 positions agree with TRBD2. V trimming: 3 bases; J trimming: 4 bases; junction bases outside the gene matches: 5. CDR3 length equals 16 residues. CDR1 is SGHRS, CDR2 YFSETQ, per germline. CDR3 sequence (DNA): TGCGCCAGCAGCTCCAGACTAGCGGGAGGAGCAGATACGCAGTATTTT. It codes for CASSSRLAGGADTQYF. Together with reference TRBV5-1 and TRBJ2-3, the CDR3 gives the full variable domain: KAGVTQTPRYLIKTRGQQVTLSCSPISGHRSVSWYQQTPGQGLQFLFEYFSETQRNKGNFPGRFSGRQFSNSRSEMNVSTLELGDSALYLCASSSRLAGGADTQYFGPGTRLTVL.

The table lists this clone with a few counts. The genes are TRBV9 and TRBJ2-2; D unresolved. The length of the CDR3 is 11 residues. The V end was cut by 5 bases, the J end by 2 bases, with 1 base between. CDR1 is SGDLS and CDR2 is YYNGEE in the germline V gene. The DNA of the CDR3 is TGTGCCAGCAGTAACACCGGGGAGCTGTTTTTT. This encodes CASSNTGELFF.

The V gene is TRBV19, the J gene TRBJ1-1; TRBD1 agrees at 10 bases. CDR3 size: 14 residues. The germline gives CDR1 LNHDA, CDR2 SQIVND (reference sequence). The junction had 5 bases not matched to a gene; V was cut back by 5 bases and J by 5 bases. In DNA form, the CDR3 reads TGTGCCAGTAGTCCGGGACAGGGGCGGACTGAAGCTTTCTTT. Its protein product is CASSPGQGRTEAFF.

J is TRBJ2-7 and V is TRBV30; possibly TRBD2 for D (5 bases). V lost 2 bases to trimming and J lost 3 bases, with 11 bases between them. The CDR3 loop spans 13 amino acids. Germline V lookup: CDR1 GTSNPN, CDR2 SVGIG (reference sequence). CDR3 protein: CAWSRVGSYEQYF. CDR3 DNA sequence: TGTGCCTGGAGTCGTGTAGGGAGCTACGAGCAGTACTTC.

The chain recombines TRBV7-2 with TRBJ2-3; 8 bases align to TRBD2. CDR3 length equals 12 residues. Per germline, CDR1 SGHTA and CDR2 FQGNSA. The V segment lost 3 bases and the J segment 12 bases; nucleotides outside the gene matches: 5. CDR3 region: CASSFLGTSQYF. The CDR3 nucleotides are TGTGCCAGCAGCTTCTTGGGGACTAGTCAGTATTTT.

This clone was seen once. The V gene is TRBV6-5, the J gene TRBJ2-1; 7 nucleotides match TRBD1. V was clipped by 7 bases and J by 2 bases; unmatched bases: 5. The CDR3 is 14 amino acids. Germline CDR1 MNHEY, CDR2 SVGAGI. The CDR3 sequence: CASTFDRAYNEQFF. CDR3 nucleotides: TGTGCCAGCACCTTCGACAGGGCCTACAATGAGCAGTTCTTC.

The chain links TRBV6-6 to TRBJ2-5; TRBD2 is a possible D gene (5 bases). This CDR3 region has 14 residues. Trimming removed 4 bases from V and 1 base from J, with 10 bases in between. In germline, CDR1 is MNHNY, CDR2 SVGAGI (reference sequence). CDR3 in DNA: TGTGCCAGCAGTTTTATCGGGATCCAAGAGACCCAGTACTTC. Its protein product is CASSFIGIQETQYF.

This rearrangement joins TRBV6-1 to TRBJ2-6; possibly TRBD2 for D (5 bases). This CDR3 contains 14 residues. Looked up from germline, CDR1 is MNHNS and CDR2 is SASEGT. V lost 7 bases, J lost 3 bases, and 10 bases lay in between. The CDR3 nucleotides are TGTGCCAGCACTCGGGAAGGTGGGGCCAACGTCCTGACTTTC. This sequence encodes CASTREGGANVLTF.

V usage is TRBV10-3 and J usage is TRBJ2-7; D uncertain. Per the germline V gene, CDR1 is ENHRY and CDR2 is SYGVKD. The CDR3 consists of 11 residues. V was pared by 1 base and J by 3 bases, with 1 base between. The CDR3 region is CAISEYYEQYF. The CDR3 DNA reads TGTGCCATCAGTGAGTACTACGAGCAGTACTTC.

This chain connects TRBV5-4 to TRBJ1-2; D might be TRBD1 (5 bases). The CDR3 consists of 13 residues. The V end lost 4 bases, the J end lost 2 bases, and 9 bases lay between the germline ends. Germline V gives CDR1 SGHNT, CDR2 YYREEE (reference sequence). The DNA of the CDR3 is TGTGCCAGCAGCCTCGACAGCAACTATGGCTACACCTTC. It encodes CASSLDSNYGYTF.

The rearrangement uses TRBV19 and TRBJ1-5; 9 bases align to TRBD1. The J segment lost 6 bases and the V segment lost 7 bases, leaving 7 bases of the junction unmatched. The CDR3 has 14 amino acids. Per the germline V gene, CDR1 is LNHDA and CDR2 is SQIVND (reference sequence). This CDR3 is CASTTGQGIQPQHF. The CDR3 DNA reads as TGTGCCAGTACCACGGGACAGGGTATTCAGCCCCAGCATTTT.

The V gene is TRBV7-3, the J gene TRBJ2-5; D remains ambiguous. The germline gives CDR1 SGHTA, CDR2 FQGTGA. Trimming removed 1 base from V and 5 bases from J, with 14 bases in between. CDR3 size: 15 residues. Here the CDR3 DNA reads TGTGCCAGCAGCTTAAGATCTTTAGGGTTCGAGACCCAGTACTTC. Translated: CASSLRSLGFETQYF. The variable domain in full, with the rest retrieved from reference TRBV7-3 and TRBJ2-5, is GAGVSQTPSNKVTEKGKYVELRCDPISGHTALYWYRQSLGQGPEFLIYFQGTGAADDSGLPNDRFFAVRPEGSVSTLKIQRTERGDSAVYLCASSLRSLGFETQYFGPGTRLLVL.

This clone has more than one count but fewer than ten. This chain links TRBV23-1 with TRBJ1-1; D unclear. TRBV23-1 is an open reading frame, and its role is uncertain. The CDR3 runs 17 residues. The V end lost 2 bases, the J end lost 0 bases, and 16 bases lay between the germline ends. The CDR3 sequence is CASSQLAPYPMNTEAFF. Here the CDR3 DNA reads TGCGCCAGCAGTCAACTAGCTCCCTACCCCATGAACACTGAAGCTTTCTTT.

The chain employs TRBV6-4 and TRBJ1-2; 12 bases map to TRBD1. The junction had 3 bases not matched to a gene; V was cut back by 5 bases and J by 2 bases. The CDR3 has 15 residues. Looked up from germline, CDR1 is MRHNA and CDR2 is SNTAGT. Here the CDR3 DNA reads TGTGCCAGCAGTTGGGACAGGGGGCTGAACTATGGCTACACCTTC. It encodes CASSWDRGLNYGYTF.

This chain links TRBV5-1 with TRBJ1-4; 8 positions agree with TRBD1. The CDR3 consists of 16 residues. Germline V lookup: CDR1 SGHRS, CDR2 YFSETQ. J lost 4 bases, V lost 4 bases, and 9 bases had no gene match. In nucleotides, the CDR3 is TGCGCCAGCAGCACCGGGACAGGAGGAGGTAATGAAAAACTGTTTTTT. This translates into CASSTGTGGGNEKLFF.

The rearrangement uses TRBV30 and TRBJ2-1; D gene uncertain. This CDR3 region has 12 residues. Germline values: CDR1 GTSNPN, CDR2 SVGIG (reference sequence). Trimming took 1 base from V and 6 from J, leaving 7 bases between them. CDR3 amino acids: CAWSALLNEQFF. The CDR3 nucleotides are TGTGCCTGGAGTGCTTTACTCAATGAGCAGTTCTTC. Together with reference TRBV30 and TRBJ2-1, the CDR3 gives the full variable domain: SQTIHQWPATLVQPVGSPLSLECTVEGTSNPNLYWYRQAAGRGLQLLFYSVGIGQISSEVPQNLSASRPQDRQFILSSKKLLLSDSGFYLCAWSALLNEQFFGPGTRLTVL.

This clone has a single count. The chain links TRBV6-5 to TRBJ1-2; no firm D call. V was pared by 6 bases and J by 7 bases, with 15 bases between. Germline V gene lookup returns CDR1 MNHEY and CDR2 SVGAGI. The CDR3 runs 13 residues. The CDR3, as DNA: TGTGCCAGCAGCTCTATGCGACTTGGTGGCTACACCTTC. Translating gives CASSSMRLGGYTF.

The J gene is TRBJ2-1, the V gene TRBV29-1; 9 bases line up with TRBD2. Looked up from germline, CDR1 is SQVTM and CDR2 is ANQGSEA. V lost 3 bases to trimming and J lost 4 bases; unmatched junction nucleotides: 10. The CDR3 totals 16 residues. Here the CDR3 DNA reads TGCAGCGTTGAGCCCCCTCAGCGGGAGGTTTACAATGAGCAGTTCTTC. It encodes CSVEPPQREVYNEQFF.

The chain has TRBV7-6 and TRBJ2-1, with D perhaps matching TRBD2 (6 bases). V dropped 1 base and J dropped 12 bases, with 22 bases sitting between them. The CDR3 is 16 amino acids. Germline lookup yields CDR1 SGHVS and CDR2 FNYEAQ. CDR3 residues: CASSLVGGEGPEWQFF. The CDR3 bases are TGTGCCAGCAGCTTAGTGGGGGGAGAGGGCCCTGAATGGCAGTTCTTC.

V is TRBV5-4 and J is TRBJ1-1; 9 bases line up with TRBD1. Germline CDR1 is SGHNT and CDR2 is YYREEE (reference sequence). The CDR3 extends over 15 amino acids. V lost 0 bases to trimming and J lost 3 bases; unmatched junction nucleotides: 3. CDR3 sequence reads: CASSLGDRADTEAFF. CDR3 coding DNA: TGTGCCAGCAGCTTGGGGGACAGGGCGGACACTGAAGCTTTCTTT.

The chain uses TRBV25-1 and TRBJ2-2, with a weak D call TRBD1 (8 bases). This CDR3 region has 15 residues. Germline CDR1 MGHDK, CDR2 SYGVNS. Trimming removed 8 bases at V and 3 bases at J, with 16 bases between. This CDR3 is CASGGQGGYTGELFF. The CDR3 region has the DNA TGTGCCAGCGGCGGACAGGGAGGGTACACCGGGGAGCTGTTTTTT.

This clone was seen only a few times. The V and J genes are TRBV10-1 and TRBJ2-1; tentatively, D is TRBD2 (5 bases). The CDR3 totals 15 residues. Germline CDR1 is WNHNN and CDR2 is SYGVQD (reference sequence). V lost 3 bases and J lost 9, with 18 bases in between. The CDR3, as DNA: TGCGCCAGCAGTGACCGGGGTATGACATTGGGTGAGCAGTTCTTC. This codes for CASSDRGMTLGEQFF.

The V call is TRBV11-2, the J call TRBJ2-5; maybe TRBD1 (6 bases). There are 16 residues in the CDR3. Deletions cut 3 bases from V and 5 bases from J, with 19 bases between. The V gene's germline CDR1 is SGHAT and CDR2 FQNNGV. DNA of the CDR3: TGTGCCAGCAGCTTGGCTGGGGGCTTGTGGGGGGAGACCCAGTACTTC. Its translation is CASSLAGGLWGETQYF.